This T cell receptor (beta chain) is from a study of naive and memory T cell subsets. Overall study findings and caveats: Each distinct alpha or beta sequence counts as one clonotype.

Two oligonucleotides, mixed equimolar, formed the beta constant-region primer covering TRBC1 and TRBC2. TCRdb recomputed calls from the UMI-ligation and nested PCR reads with MiXCR, one row per CDR3 protein. The repertoire holds 19,000 or so distinct CDR3 sequences, with 9.5% to 12% as singletons. The V and J ends lost 2 bases and 7 bases respectively, with 14 bases between them. Germline V gene sequence: CDR1 DFQATT, CDR2 SNEGSKA (reference sequence). This CDR3 comprises 13 residues. Four subsets defined by CD45RA and CD27 were sorted after CD3, CD4, CD8 and live/dead staining. This clonotype came up many times. Its specificity is not known.

This clonotype was sampled from a human donor in good health. The sample was central memory CD8+ T cells from blood. V and J are TRBV20-1 and TRBJ1-2, with a weak D call TRBD1 (5 bases). The CDR3 sequence: CSARNRDSIGYTF. Written as DNA, the CDR3 is TGCAGTGCTAGAAACCGGGACTCCATTGGCTACACCTTC.